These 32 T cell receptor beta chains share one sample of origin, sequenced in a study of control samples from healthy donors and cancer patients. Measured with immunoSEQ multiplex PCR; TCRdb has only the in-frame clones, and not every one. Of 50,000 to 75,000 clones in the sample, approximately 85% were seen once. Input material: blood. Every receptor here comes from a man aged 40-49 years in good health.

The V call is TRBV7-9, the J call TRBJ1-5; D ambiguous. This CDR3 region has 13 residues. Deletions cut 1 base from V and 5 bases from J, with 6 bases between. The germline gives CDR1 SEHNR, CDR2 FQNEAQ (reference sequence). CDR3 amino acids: CASSLGRDQPQHF. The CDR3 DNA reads TGTGCCAGCAGCTTAGGAAGGGATCAGCCCCAGCATTTT.

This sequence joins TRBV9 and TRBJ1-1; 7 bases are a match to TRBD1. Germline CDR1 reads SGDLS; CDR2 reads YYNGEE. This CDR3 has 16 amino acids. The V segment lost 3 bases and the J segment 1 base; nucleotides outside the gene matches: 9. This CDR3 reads CASSDPRDSTNTEAFF. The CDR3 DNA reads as TGTGCCAGCAGCGACCCCCGGGACAGTACGAACACTGAAGCTTTCTTT.

In DNA, the CDR3 is TGTGCCAGCCGCCCTCCCGACGGAATGAACACTGAAGCTTTCTTT. It specifies CASRPPDGMNTEAFF. This chain connects TRBV6-2 or TRBV6-3 to TRBJ1-1; D gene ambiguous. The CDR3 runs 15 residues. CDR1 is MNHEY, CDR2 SVGEGT, per germline. V dropped 8 bases and J dropped 0 bases, with 16 bases sitting between them.

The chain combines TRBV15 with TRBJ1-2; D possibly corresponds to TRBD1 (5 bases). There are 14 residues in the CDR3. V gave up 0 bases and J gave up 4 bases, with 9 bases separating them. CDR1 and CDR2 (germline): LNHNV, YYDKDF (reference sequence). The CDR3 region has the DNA TGTGCCACCAGCAGAGATCAGGGACGCTATGGCTACACCTTC. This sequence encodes CATSRDQGRYGYTF.

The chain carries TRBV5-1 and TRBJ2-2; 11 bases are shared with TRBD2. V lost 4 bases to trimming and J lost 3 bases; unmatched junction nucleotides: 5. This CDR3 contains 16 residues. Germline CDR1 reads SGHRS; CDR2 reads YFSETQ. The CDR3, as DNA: TGCGCCAGCAGCGGAGGACTAGCGGGTTACACCGGGGAGCTGTTTTTT. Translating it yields CASSGGLAGYTGELFF.

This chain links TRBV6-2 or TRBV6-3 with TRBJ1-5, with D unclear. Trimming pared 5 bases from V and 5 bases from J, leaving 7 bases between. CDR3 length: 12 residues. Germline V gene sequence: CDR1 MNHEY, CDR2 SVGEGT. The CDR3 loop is CASSGRDQPQHF. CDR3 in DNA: TGTGCCAGCAGTGGGAGAGATCAGCCCCAGCATTTT.

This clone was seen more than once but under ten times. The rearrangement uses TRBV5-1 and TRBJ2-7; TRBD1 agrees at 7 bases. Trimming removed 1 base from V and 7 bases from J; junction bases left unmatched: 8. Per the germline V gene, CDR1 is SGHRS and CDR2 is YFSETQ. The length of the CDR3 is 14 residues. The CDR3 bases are TGCGCCAGCAGCTTGCGACAGGGTCAGGGGGAGCAGTACTTC. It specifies CASSLRQGQGEQYF.

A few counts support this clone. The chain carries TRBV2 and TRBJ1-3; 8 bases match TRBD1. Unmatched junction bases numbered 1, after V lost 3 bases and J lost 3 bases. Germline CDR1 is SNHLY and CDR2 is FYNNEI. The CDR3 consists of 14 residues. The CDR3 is CASSDDRGGNTIYF. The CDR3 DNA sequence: TGTGCCAGCAGTGACGACAGGGGTGGAAACACCATATATTTT.

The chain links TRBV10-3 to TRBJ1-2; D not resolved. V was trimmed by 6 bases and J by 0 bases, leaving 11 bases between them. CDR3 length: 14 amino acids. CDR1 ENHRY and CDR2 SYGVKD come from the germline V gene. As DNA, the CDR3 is TGTGCCATCAGCCCTGAGGGAGCTAACTATGGCTACACCTTC. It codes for CAISPEGANYGYTF.

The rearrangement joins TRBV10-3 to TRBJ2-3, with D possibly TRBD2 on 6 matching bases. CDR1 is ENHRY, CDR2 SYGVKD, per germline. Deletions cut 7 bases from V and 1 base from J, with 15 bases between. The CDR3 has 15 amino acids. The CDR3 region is CAITWASAGTDTQYF. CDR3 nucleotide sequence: TGTGCCATCACATGGGCTAGCGCGGGCACAGATACGCAGTATTTT.

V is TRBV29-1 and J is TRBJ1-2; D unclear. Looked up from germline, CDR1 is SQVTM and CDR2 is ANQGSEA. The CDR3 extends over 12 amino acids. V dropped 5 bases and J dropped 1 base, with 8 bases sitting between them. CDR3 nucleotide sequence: TGCAGCGTTCCGTTAATTAACTATGGCTACACCTTC. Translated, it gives CSVPLINYGYTF. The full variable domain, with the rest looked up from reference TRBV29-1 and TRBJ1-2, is SAVISQKPSRDICQRGTSLTIQCQVDSQVTMMFWYRQQPGQSLTLIATANQGSEATYESGFVIDKFPISRPNLTFSTLTVSNMSPEDSSIYLCSVPLINYGYTFGSGTRLTVV.

The CDR3 DNA is TGCGCCAGCAGCCAAGATATTCTGGGTTGGGACTATGGCTACACCTTC. Translated: CASSQDILGWDYGYTF. The chain couples TRBV4-3 to TRBJ1-2; no reliable D call. Per germline, CDR1 LGHNA and CDR2 YSLEER. Trimming removed 0 bases from V and 3 bases from J, with 14 bases in between. The CDR3 loop spans 16 amino acids.

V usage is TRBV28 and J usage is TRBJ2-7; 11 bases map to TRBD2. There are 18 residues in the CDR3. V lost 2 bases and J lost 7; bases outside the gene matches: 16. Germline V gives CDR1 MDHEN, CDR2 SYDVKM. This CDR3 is CASSLGPRRLAGRGEQYF. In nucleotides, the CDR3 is TGTGCCAGCAGTTTAGGCCCTCGCAGACTAGCGGGGAGAGGGGAGCAGTACTTC.

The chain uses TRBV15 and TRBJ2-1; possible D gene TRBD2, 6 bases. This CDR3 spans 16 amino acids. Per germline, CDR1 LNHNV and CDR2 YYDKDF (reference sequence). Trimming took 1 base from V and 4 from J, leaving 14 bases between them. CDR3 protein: CATSRGRGRNYNEQFF. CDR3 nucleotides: TGTGCCACCAGCAGAGGGAGGGGCAGGAATTACAATGAGCAGTTCTTC. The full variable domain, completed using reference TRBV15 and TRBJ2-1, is DAMVIQNPRYQVTQFGKPVTLSCSQTLNHNVMYWYQQKSSQAPKLLFHYYDKDFNNEADTPDNFQSRRPNTSFCFLDIRSPGLGDTAMYLCATSRGRGRNYNEQFFGPGTRLTVL.

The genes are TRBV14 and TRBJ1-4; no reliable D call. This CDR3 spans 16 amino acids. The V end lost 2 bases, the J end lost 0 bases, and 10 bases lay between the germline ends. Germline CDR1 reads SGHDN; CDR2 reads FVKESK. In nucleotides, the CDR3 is TGTGCCAGCAGCCAACAGCTCGCAGCAACTAATGAAAAACTGTTTTTT. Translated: CASSQQLAATNEKLFF.

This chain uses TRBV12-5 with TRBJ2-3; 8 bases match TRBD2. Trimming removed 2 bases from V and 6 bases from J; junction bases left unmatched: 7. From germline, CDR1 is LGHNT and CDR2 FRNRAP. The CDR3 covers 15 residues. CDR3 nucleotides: TGTGCTAGTGGTTTGTCTAGCGGGTGGCCCGATACGCAGTATTTT. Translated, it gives CASGLSSGWPDTQYF.

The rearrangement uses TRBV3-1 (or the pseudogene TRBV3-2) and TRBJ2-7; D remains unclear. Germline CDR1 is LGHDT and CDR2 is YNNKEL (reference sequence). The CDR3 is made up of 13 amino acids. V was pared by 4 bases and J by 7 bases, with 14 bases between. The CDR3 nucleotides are TGTGCCAGCAGCCTGTTTTCAGGTTATGAGCAGTACTTC. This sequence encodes CASSLFSGYEQYF.

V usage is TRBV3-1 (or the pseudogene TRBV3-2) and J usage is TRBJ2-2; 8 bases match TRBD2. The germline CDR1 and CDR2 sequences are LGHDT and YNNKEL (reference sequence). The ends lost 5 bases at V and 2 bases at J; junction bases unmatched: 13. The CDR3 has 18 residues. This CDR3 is CASSADPWRGDNTGELFF. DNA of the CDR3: TGTGCCAGCAGCGCCGACCCGTGGCGGGGGGATAACACCGGGGAGCTGTTTTTT.

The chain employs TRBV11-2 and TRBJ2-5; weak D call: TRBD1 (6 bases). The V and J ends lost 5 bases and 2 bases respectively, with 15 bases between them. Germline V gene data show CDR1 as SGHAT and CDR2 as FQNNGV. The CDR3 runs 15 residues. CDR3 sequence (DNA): TGTGCCAGCAGCCCCTTGGACAGTCGACAAGAGACCCAGTACTTC. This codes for CASSPLDSRQETQYF.

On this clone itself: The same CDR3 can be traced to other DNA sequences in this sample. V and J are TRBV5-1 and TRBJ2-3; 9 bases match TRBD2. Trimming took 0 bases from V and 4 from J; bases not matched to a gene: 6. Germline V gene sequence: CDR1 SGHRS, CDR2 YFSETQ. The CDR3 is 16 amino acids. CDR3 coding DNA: TGCGCCAGCAGCTTGGGGGGACTAGCAGGTTCAGATACGCAGTATTTT. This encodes CASSLGGLAGSDTQYF.

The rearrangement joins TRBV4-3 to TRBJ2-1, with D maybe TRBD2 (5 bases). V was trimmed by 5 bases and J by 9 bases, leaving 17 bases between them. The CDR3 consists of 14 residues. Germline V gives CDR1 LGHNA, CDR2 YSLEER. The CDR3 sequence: CASSVRTAASEQFF. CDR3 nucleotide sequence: TGCGCCAGCAGCGTTCGTACAGCGGCTTCTGAGCAGTTCTTC.

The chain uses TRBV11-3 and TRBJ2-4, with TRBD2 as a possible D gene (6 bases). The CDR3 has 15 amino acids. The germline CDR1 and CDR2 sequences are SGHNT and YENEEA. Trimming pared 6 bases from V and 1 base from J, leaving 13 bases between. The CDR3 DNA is TGTGCCAGCAGTGCCGGTGGGGGGGCCAAAAACATTCAGTACTTC. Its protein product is CASSAGGGAKNIQYF.

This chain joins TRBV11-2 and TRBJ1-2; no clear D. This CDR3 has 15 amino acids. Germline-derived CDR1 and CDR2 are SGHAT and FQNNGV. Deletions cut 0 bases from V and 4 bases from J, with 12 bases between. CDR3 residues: CASSLDVRRLYGYTF. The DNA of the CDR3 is TGTGCCAGCAGCTTAGACGTCAGGCGGCTCTATGGCTACACCTTC.

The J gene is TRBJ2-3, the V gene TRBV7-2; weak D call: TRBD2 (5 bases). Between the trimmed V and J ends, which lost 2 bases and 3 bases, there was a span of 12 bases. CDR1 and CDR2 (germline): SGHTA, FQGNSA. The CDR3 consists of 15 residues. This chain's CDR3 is CASSLSGKRTDTQYF. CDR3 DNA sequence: TGTGCCAGCAGCTTATCGGGAAAGAGGACAGATACGCAGTATTTT.

The DNA of the CDR3 is TGTGCCAGCAGCTTAGACCCCTCAGGGGGGTCCCTTAACTATGGCTACACCTTC. This encodes CASSLDPSGGSLNYGYTF. The V and J genes are TRBV11-3 and TRBJ1-2; 7 bases match TRBD1. Germline loops: CDR1 SGHNT, CDR2 YENEEA. J was trimmed by 1 base and V by 0 bases; bases with no gene match: 11. The CDR3 has 18 amino acids.

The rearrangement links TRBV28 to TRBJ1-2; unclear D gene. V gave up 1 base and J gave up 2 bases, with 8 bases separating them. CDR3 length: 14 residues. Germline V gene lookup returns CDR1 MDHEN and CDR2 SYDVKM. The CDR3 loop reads CASSLSQANYGYTF. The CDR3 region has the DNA TGTGCCAGCAGTTTATCCCAGGCCAACTATGGCTACACCTTC.

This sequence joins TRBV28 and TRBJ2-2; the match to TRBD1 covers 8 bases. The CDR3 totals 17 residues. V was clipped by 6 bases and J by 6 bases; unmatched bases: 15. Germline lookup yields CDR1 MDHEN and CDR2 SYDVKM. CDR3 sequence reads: CASRPDRELGRAGELFF. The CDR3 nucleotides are TGTGCCAGCAGGCCGGACAGGGAGCTTGGTCGGGCCGGGGAGCTGTTTTTT.

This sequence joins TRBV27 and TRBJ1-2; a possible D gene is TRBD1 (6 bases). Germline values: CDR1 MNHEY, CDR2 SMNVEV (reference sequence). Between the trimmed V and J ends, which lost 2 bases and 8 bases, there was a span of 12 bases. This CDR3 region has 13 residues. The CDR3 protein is CASSLRGGSGYTF. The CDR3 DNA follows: TGTGCCAGCAGTTTAAGAGGGGGGAGCGGCTACACCTTC.

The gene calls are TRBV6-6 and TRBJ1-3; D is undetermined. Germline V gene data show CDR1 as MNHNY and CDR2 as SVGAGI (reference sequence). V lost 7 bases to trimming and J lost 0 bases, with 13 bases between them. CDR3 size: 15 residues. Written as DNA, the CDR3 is TGTGCCAGCATCAAGAAAGGAAACTCTGGAAACACCATATATTTT. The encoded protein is CASIKKGNSGNTIYF.

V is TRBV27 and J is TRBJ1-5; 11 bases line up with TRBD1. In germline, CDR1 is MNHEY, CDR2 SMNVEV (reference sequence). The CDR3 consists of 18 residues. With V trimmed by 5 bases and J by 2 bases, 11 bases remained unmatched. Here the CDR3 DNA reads TGTGCCAGCAGTCCACAGGGACAGGGGGTTGAGGGCAATCAGCCCCAGCATTTT. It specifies CASSPQGQGVEGNQPQHF.

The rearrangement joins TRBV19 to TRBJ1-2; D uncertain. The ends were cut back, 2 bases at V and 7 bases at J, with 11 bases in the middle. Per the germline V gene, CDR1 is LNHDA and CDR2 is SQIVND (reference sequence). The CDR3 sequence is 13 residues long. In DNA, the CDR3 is TGTGCCAGTAGTATATTAGCTACGTCTGGCTACACCTTC. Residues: CASSILATSGYTF.

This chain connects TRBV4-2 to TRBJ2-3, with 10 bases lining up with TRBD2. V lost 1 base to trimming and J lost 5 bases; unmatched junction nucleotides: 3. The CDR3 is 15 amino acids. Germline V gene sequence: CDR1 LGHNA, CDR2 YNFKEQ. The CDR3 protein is CASSQVLAGGDTQYF. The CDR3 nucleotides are TGTGCCAGCAGCCAAGTTTTAGCGGGAGGAGATACGCAGTATTTT.